The T cell receptor beta chain under discussion was sequenced for a study of molecular identifiers for immune sequencing clone quantification. The CDR3 is 17 amino acids. With V trimmed by 4 bases and J by 8 bases, 17 bases remained unmatched. The germline CDR1 and CDR2 sequences are SEHNR and FQNEAQ (reference sequence). Bulk TCR library preparation followed previously described methods with listed TCR primers. TCRdb reprocessed the PCR reads with MiXCR, giving one entry per CDR3 protein. The sample carries some 320,000 distinct CDR3 sequences, over 20% recorded once. This clonotype was seen more than once but under ten times.

The chain uses TRBV7-9 and TRBJ2-1, with TRBD2 identical over 7 bases. The sequenced sample was naive CD8+ T cells from blood, with Jurkat cell RNA spiked in. The subset was: FACS-sorted CD8+CD4-CCR7+CD45RA+ naive T cells. This clonotype was obtained from a human donor in good health. Some libraries in this study had Jurkat cell RNA spiked in. CDR3 sequence reads: CASSYSRGEGRRHEQFF. The DNA of the CDR3 is TGTGCCAGCAGCTATAGTCGGGGGGAGGGCCGTCGCCATGAGCAGTTCTTC.